These T cell receptor beta chains were read from a single sample in a study of blood T cell repertoires in COVID-19. The table came from immunoSEQ multiplex PCR; TCRdb's copy has only in-frame clones and leaves some out. The sample has roughly 110,000 clones; around 75% are singletons. Sample: peripheral blood. Every receptor here comes from a human donor with acute or convalescent COVID-19. The donor label of this sample is uncertain. Each CDR3 is given with its conserved first and last residue. Each record gives: CDR3 DNA, CDR3 protein, clone size, V gene, D gene, J gene. D genes are given only for firm matches. Rows give clone size only sometimes, using once, few, many, or a class for an expanded clone.

TGCGCCAGCAGCTCCTACAGGGGTTCCCAAGAGACCCAGTACTTC | CASSSYRGSQETQYF | - | TRBV5-1 | TRBD1 | TRBJ2-5
TGTGCCAGCAGCTCCTCAGGGGTGTCCTTTAGCAATCAGCCCCAGCATTTT | CASSSSGVSFSNQPQHF | - | TRBV7-2 | - | TRBJ1-5
TGCGCCAGCAGCTTGGAACTAGCTGGGGGCTACACCTTC | CASSLELAGGYTF | - | TRBV5-1 | - | TRBJ1-2
TGCAGCGTTGAGCGGCCGGCAGGGGCTCGGGACACTGAAGCTTTCTTT | CSVERPAGARDTEAFF | few | TRBV29-1 | - | TRBJ1-1
TGCAGTGCTAGTCCCCGGGACAGTTTTGGCTACACCTTC | CSASPRDSFGYTF | - | TRBV20-1 | TRBD1 | TRBJ1-2
TGCAGCGTTAGGGAAAGGGGTAATTCACCCCTCCACTTT | CSVRERGNSPLHF | few | TRBV29-1 | - | TRBJ1-6
TGCGCCAGCAGCCCAAACGGGGGACGGGGTAATGAAAAACTGTTTTTT | CASSPNGGRGNEKLFF | - | TRBV4-1 | - | TRBJ1-4
TGCGCCCGCAGCTTGGGGACAGGGGGGGCTTTCTTT | CARSLGTGGAFF | - | TRBV5-1 | TRBD1 | TRBJ1-1
TGTGCCAGCAGCTTGTACTACAGGGACCCCTACAATGAGCAGTTCTTC | CASSLYYRDPYNEQFF | - | TRBV5-6 | - | TRBJ2-1
TGTGCCAGCAGCCAAAACGGCGGGAGGGACACCTTC | CASSQNGGRDTF | - | TRBV6-5 | - | TRBJ1-2
TGTGCCAGCCGGAGTTCTGGAAACACCATATATTTT | CASRSSGNTIYF | few | TRBV2 | - | TRBJ1-3
TGTGCCAGCAGTGAATGGCAGGGTGGGGCCTCTGGGGCCAACGTCCTGACTTTC | CASSEWQGGASGANVLTF | - | TRBV6-1 | - | TRBJ2-6
TGCAGCGTCGTAGCGGGGGGTGCCGGGGAGCTGTTTTTT | CSVVAGGAGELFF | - | TRBV29-1 | TRBD2 | TRBJ2-2
TGTGCCAGCAGTGAGAACAGGGGAAGCAATCAGCCCCAGCATTTT | CASSENRGSNQPQHF | - | TRBV27 | TRBD1 | TRBJ1-5
TGCGCCAGCAGCGGGCTCGGCACAGATACGCAGTATTTT | CASSGLGTDTQYF | once | TRBV4-1 | - | TRBJ2-3
TGTGCCAGCAGCCAACAACAGCGGTCCCAAGAGACCCAGTACTTC | CASSQQQRSQETQYF | - | TRBV3-1/TRBV3-2 | - | TRBJ2-5
TGTGCCAGCAGCCCTCCCCGACAGGGCCTCGACACCGGGGAGCTGTTTTTT | CASSPPRQGLDTGELFF | - | TRBV7-3 | TRBD1 | TRBJ2-2
TGTGCCACCAGTGATTTGGGCAGGGATCAGCCCCAGCATTTT | CATSDLGRDQPQHF | - | TRBV24-1 | - | TRBJ1-5
TGTGCCAGCTCACCTCCGGCAGGGAATGAAAAACTGTTTTTT | CASSPPAGNEKLFF | - | TRBV18 | - | TRBJ1-4
TGTGCCTGGAGTGTTACGGGTAGGCAGCCCCAGCATTTT | CAWSVTGRQPQHF | - | TRBV30 | - | TRBJ1-5
TGTGCCAGCAGCCGCCTACCGAGCGGGGGCTCTGGGGCCAACGTCCTGACTTTC | CASSRLPSGGSGANVLTF | - | TRBV3-1/TRBV3-2 | TRBD2 | TRBJ2-6
TGTGCCAGCAGCTTTTCGATCGGACAGGCTAATGAAAAACTGTTTTTT | CASSFSIGQANEKLFF | - | TRBV5-6 | TRBD1 | TRBJ1-4
TGTGCCTGGAGTGGAGGGGGATATGGCTACACCTTC | CAWSGGGYGYTF | - | TRBV30 | - | TRBJ1-2
TGTGCCAGCAGTGCAGGGGGATCTCGGACAGATACGCAGTATTTT | CASSAGGSRTDTQYF | few | TRBV2 | TRBD1 | TRBJ2-3
TGTGCCAGCAGCTTGGGGACAGGGAGGACCGGGGAGCTGTTTTTT | CASSLGTGRTGELFF | many | TRBV7-9 | TRBD1 | TRBJ2-2
TGCGCCACTTCCGGGACAGGGGGCTGGGATGAGCAGTTCTTC | CATSGTGGWDEQFF | - | TRBV10-2 | TRBD1 | TRBJ2-1
TGTGCCAGCAACAGGGGAGATAATTCACCCCTCCACTTT | CASNRGDNSPLHF | - | TRBV2 | TRBD1 | TRBJ1-6
TGTGCCAGCTCGGCAGGGGAATATGAAAAACTGTTTTTT | CASSAGEYEKLFF | - | TRBV6-5 | - | TRBJ1-4
TGTGCCAGCAGGGGGGGCTATGGCTACACCTTC | CASRGGYGYTF | - | TRBV28 | - | TRBJ1-2
TGTGCCAGCAGCCGGACAGGGAATGAGCAGTTCTTC | CASSRTGNEQFF | - | TRBV9 | TRBD1 | TRBJ2-1
TGTGCCAGCAGCATTTTACCGGGACAGGGGAACTATGGCTACACCTTC | CASSILPGQGNYGYTF | - | TRBV3-1/TRBV3-2 | TRBD1 | TRBJ1-2
TGTGCCAGCAGCAAAGGGGGAGGCAATCAGCCCCAGCATTTT | CASSKGGGNQPQHF | - | TRBV21-1 | - | TRBJ1-5
TGTGCCAGCAGCGCGGCCACAGGGAACTATGGCTACACCTTC | CASSAATGNYGYTF | - | TRBV9 | - | TRBJ1-2
TGTGCCAGCAGCGTCGGACAGGGAGGGACTGAAGCTTTCTTT | CASSVGQGGTEAFF | - | TRBV13 | TRBD1 | TRBJ1-1
TGTGCCAGCAGCCGAGGGAGTGCAGTGCCCGGGACAGGTAATCAGCCCCAGCATTTT | CASSRGSAVPGTGNQPQHF | - | TRBV6-6 | TRBD1 | TRBJ1-5
TGTGCCAGTAGATCCATCGCCGGGGAGACCCAGTACTTC | CASRSIAGETQYF | - | TRBV19 | - | TRBJ2-5
TGCGCCAGCAGCTTGGAAGGGACAGGGGGCGCCGAGCAGTACTTC | CASSLEGTGGAEQYF | - | TRBV5-1 | TRBD1 | TRBJ2-7
TGTGCCAGCACCGTGGGGACTAGCGGGGGATACAATGAGCAGTTCTTC | CASTVGTSGGYNEQFF | - | TRBV27 | TRBD2 | TRBJ2-1
TGTGCCAGCAGTTACTCGACACAGTTTAATGAAAAACTGTTTTTT | CASSYSTQFNEKLFF | - | TRBV6-5 | - | TRBJ1-4
TGTGCCAGCTCACGGTCAGGGGCATGGGAGCAGTACTTC | CASSRSGAWEQYF | once | TRBV18 | - | TRBJ2-7
TGTGCCAGCAGCCCTGGGACTAGCGGGGGGTTGAGGGAGACCCAGTACTTC | CASSPGTSGGLRETQYF | - | TRBV7-2 | TRBD2 | TRBJ2-5
TGTGCCAGCAGAACACAGGGGATCTCACCCCTCCACTTT | CASRTQGISPLHF | once | TRBV6-5 | TRBD1 | TRBJ1-6
TGTGCCAGTAGTACTAGCGGGGGGGCCGGAGAGACCCAGTACTTC | CASSTSGGAGETQYF | - | TRBV19 | TRBD2 | TRBJ2-5
TGCGCCAGTACCCACGGGGGATCTCTTGGCTACACCTTC | CASTHGGSLGYTF | once | TRBV5-1 | - | TRBJ1-2
TGTGCCAGCAGCTTGGGCACAGTTGACACAGATACGCAGTATTTT | CASSLGTVDTDTQYF | - | TRBV11-2 | - | TRBJ2-3
TGTGCCAGCAGCACGTTACAGGGGCGGGGGGACTATGGCTACACCTTC | CASSTLQGRGDYGYTF | - | TRBV21-1 | - | TRBJ1-2